This T cell receptor (beta chain) was recovered during a study of Graves' ophthalmopathy and Graves' hyperthyroidism. RNA transcripts served as template for amplifying TCR beta CDR3 sequences. Following a first-round RT-PCR that used HTBI primers, a second-round multiplex PCR was carried out. TCRdb independently ran MiXCR on the multiplex PCR reads; one entry per CDR3 protein. The sample holds about 740,000 distinct CDR3 sequences, 40% seen once. Germline V gene data show CDR1 as SQVTM and CDR2 as ANQGSEA. V dropped 6 bases and J dropped 5; count of bases not matched to a gene: 13. There are 15 residues in the CDR3.

This TCR was sampled from an adult man with Graves' ophthalmopathy. This chain links TRBV29-1 with TRBJ2-7, with 10 bases that match TRBD1. The sample was peripheral blood. For the CDR3, the DNA is TGCAGCGTCGACCTTACGGGACAGGGGAGGGACGAGCAGTACTTC. Translation gives CSVDLTGQGRDEQYF.